Below, 27 T cell receptor beta chains from the same sample are listed, as sequenced in a study of response to subunit inactivated influenza vaccine. TCRdb reprocessed the RT-PCR reads via MiXCR and lists one record per CDR3 protein. This repertoire shows about 540,000 distinct CDR3 sequences, approximately 24% found once; its top ten account for 2.5% to 3%. This same sample was also part of a study on T cells expressing NK-cell markers. From that paper: The cDNA for TCR beta came from 5'RACE template switching with UMIs.

The sequencing used CD4+ T cells sorted from PBMCs, collected 11 to 12 days after vaccination. The source is a man in his fifties or sixties who received an inactivated influenza vaccine.

This chain links TRBV4-1 with TRBJ2-3; no reliable D call. Germline V gene sequence: CDR1 MGHRA, CDR2 YSYEKL. This CDR3 has 13 amino acids. Trimming took 2 bases from V and 4 from J, leaving 7 bases between them. In DNA, the CDR3 is TGCGCCAGCAGCCAACAAGGTGCAGATACGCAGTATTTT. Its protein product is CASSQQGADTQYF.

The table lists this clonotype with many counts. The rearrangement links TRBV7-2 to TRBJ2-7, with 13 bases aligning to TRBD2. Germline CDR1 and CDR2: SGHTA and FQGNSA. J was trimmed by 3 bases and V by 5 bases; bases with no gene match: 4. This CDR3 is built from 15 residues. CDR3 nucleotide sequence: TGTGCCAGCAGCCTAGGGACTAGCGGGAACTACGAGCAGTACTTC. It translates to CASSLGTSGNYEQYF.

This clonotype has just a few counts. J is TRBJ2-7 and V is TRBV5-5; D remains unclear. The germline V gene encodes CDR1 SGHKS and CDR2 YYEKEE (reference sequence). This CDR3 has 12 residues. V lost 3 bases and J 4 bases, leaving 8 bases between the germline ends. For the CDR3, the DNA is TGTGCCAGCAGCTGGACCGAGTACGAGCAGTACTTC. This encodes CASSWTEYEQYF.

This clonotype has ten or more counts. This chain joins TRBV5-1 and TRBJ2-2; no reliable D call. The V end lost 0 bases, the J end lost 1 base, and 4 bases lay between the germline ends. CDR1 is SGHRS, CDR2 YFSETQ, per germline. This CDR3 has 14 amino acids. CDR3 loop: CASSLDWNTGELFF. In DNA, the CDR3 is TGCGCCAGCAGCTTGGACTGGAACACCGGGGAGCTGTTTTTT.

This clonotype appeared a few times. The V gene is TRBV14, the J gene TRBJ1-5; D is uncertain. Germline V CDR1 and CDR2: SGHDN, FVKESK. The CDR3 loop spans 13 amino acids. V lost 2 bases and J 7 bases, leaving 9 bases between the germline ends. CDR3 DNA sequence: TGTGCCAGCAGCCAAAGCCGAAGCCAGCCCCAGCATTTT. Its protein product is CASSQSRSQPQHF. The full variable domain, completed using reference TRBV14 and TRBJ1-5, is EAGVTQFPSHSVIEKGQTVTLRCDPISGHDNLYWYRRVMGKEIKFLLHFVKESKQDESGMPNNRFLAERTGGTYSTLKVQPAELEDSGVYFCASSQSRSQPQHFGDGTRLSIL.

This sequence joins TRBV5-1 and TRBJ1-1; D is uncertain. This CDR3 has 16 amino acids. Germline V CDR1 and CDR2: SGHRS, YFSETQ. Deletions cut 0 bases from V and 1 base from J, with 13 bases between. The CDR3 here is CASSLGAIQRNTEAFF. As DNA, the CDR3 is TGCGCCAGCAGCTTGGGGGCCATACAAAGGAACACTGAAGCTTTCTTT.

The chain joins TRBV7-3 to TRBJ2-1; 10 bases are shared with TRBD2. Unmatched junction bases numbered 18, after V lost 11 bases and J lost 14 bases. Germline loops: CDR1 SGHTA, CDR2 FQGTGA. The CDR3 runs 14 residues. CDR3 in amino acids: CACYLAGGFYLEFF. For the CDR3, the DNA is TGTGCCTGCTACTTAGCGGGAGGCTTCTACTTGGAGTTCTTC.

V gene TRBV20-1 combines with J gene TRBJ2-3, with D uncertain. CDR1 is DFQATT and CDR2 is SNEGSKA in the germline V gene (reference sequence). This CDR3 spans 12 amino acids. Trimming cost V 3 bases and J 6 bases, with 10 bases left between them. The CDR3 loop is CSARGRMDTQYF. Written as DNA, the CDR3 is TGCAGTGCTAGGGGCAGGATGGATACGCAGTATTTT.

V is TRBV3-1 and J is TRBJ2-5; 8 bases match TRBD1. This CDR3 region has 15 residues. The V and J ends lost 4 bases and 1 base, in that order; junction bases with no gene match: 5. Germline CDR1 LGHDT, CDR2 YNNKEL (reference sequence). The CDR3 DNA follows: TGTGCCAGCAGCCCTTCGACAGGGGCCCAAGAGACCCAGTACTTC. It specifies CASSPSTGAQETQYF.

The table lists this clonotype with a few counts. V is TRBV20-1 and J is TRBJ1-1; 9 bases are a match to TRBD1. V lost 3 bases, J lost 4 bases, and 6 bases stayed unmatched. Germline V gene sequence: CDR1 DFQATT, CDR2 SNEGSKA (reference sequence). This CDR3 spans 14 amino acids. The CDR3 bases are TGCAGTGCTAGGAACAGGGGGCAGGGCACTGAAGCTTTCTTT. This encodes CSARNRGQGTEAFF.

This clonotype was counted only a few times. J is TRBJ2-2 and V is TRBV5-1; 7 bases map to TRBD1. V gave up 4 bases and J gave up 0 bases; unmatched junction bases: 6. Germline lookup yields CDR1 SGHRS and CDR2 YFSETQ. The CDR3 loop spans 16 amino acids. Written as DNA, the CDR3 is TGCGCCAGCAGCCCCGGGACAGCGGCGAACACCGGGGAGCTGTTTTTT. Translated, it gives CASSPGTAANTGELFF. The full variable domain, rest sourced from reference TRBV5-1 and TRBJ2-2, is KAGVTQTPRYLIKTRGQQVTLSCSPISGHRSVSWYQQTPGQGLQFLFEYFSETQRNKGNFPGRFSGRQFSNSRSEMNVSTLELGDSALYLCASSPGTAANTGELFFGEGSRLTVL.

In regard to this clonotype: Sequence at one end of the junction differs from germline and may be a read error. The genes are TRBV5-6 and TRBJ2-1; D uncertain. The CDR3 extends over 12 amino acids. In germline, CDR1 is SGHDT, CDR2 YYEEEE. The CDR3 DNA reads TGTGCCAGCAGATTGGAATCTAATGAGCAGTTCTTC. Its protein is CASRLESNEQFF.

The table lists this clonotype with a few counts. The rearrangement joins TRBV7-6 to TRBJ2-3; 9 bases match TRBD1. This CDR3 contains 15 residues. Looked up from germline, CDR1 is SGHVS and CDR2 is FNYEAQ. The V gene end was trimmed by 1 base and the J gene end by 6 bases; junction bases not matched to a gene: 5. The CDR3 nucleotides are TGTGCCAGCAGCTTAGATCCACAGGGGGCGGATACGCAGTATTTT. It specifies CASSLDPQGADTQYF.

J is TRBJ2-3 and V is TRBV5-6; TRBD1 is a possible D gene (6 bases). The ends were cut back, 6 bases at V and 0 bases at J, with 11 bases in the middle. Germline V CDR1 and CDR2: SGHDT, YYEEEE. This CDR3 is 14 amino acids long. CDR3 nucleotides: TGTGCCAGCAATTTGGACAGCAGCACAGATACGCAGTATTTT. Its translation: CASNLDSSTDTQYF.

This clonotype was seen a few times. This chain links TRBV20-1 with TRBJ2-7; maybe TRBD2 (7 bases). Germline values: CDR1 DFQATT, CDR2 SNEGSKA (reference sequence). This CDR3 comprises 14 residues. Trimming removed 3 bases from V and 2 bases from J, with 14 bases in between. CDR3 loop: CSASGGAGTYEQYF. CDR3 DNA: TGCAGTGCTAGTGGGGGGGCTGGAACCTACGAGCAGTACTTC.

The rearrangement uses TRBV6-1 and TRBJ2-5; D may be TRBD2 (6 bases). Trimming removed 6 bases from V and 4 bases from J, with 18 bases in between. This CDR3 is built from 15 residues. CDR1 is MNHNS and CDR2 is SASEGT in the germline V gene. CDR3 amino acids: CASRRAGFGGETQYF. For the CDR3, the DNA is TGTGCCAGCAGAAGGGCGGGATTCGGAGGAGAGACCCAGTACTTC.

This clonotype has more than one count but fewer than ten. The J gene is TRBJ1-1, the V gene TRBV20-1; 9 positions match TRBD1. Losses at the gene ends were 4 bases for V and 1 base for J; bases not matched to a gene: 10. This CDR3 contains 16 residues. Germline V gene data show CDR1 as DFQATT and CDR2 as SNEGSKA (reference sequence). CDR3 coding DNA: TGCAGTGCTATAAGCCCCGGGACAGGGCGGAACACTGAAGCTTTCTTT. Translating it yields CSAISPGTGRNTEAFF.

J is TRBJ2-1 and V is TRBV20-1, with D perhaps matching TRBD2 (6 bases). V was clipped by 2 bases and J by 3 bases, with 11 bases between them. Germline V gene lookup returns CDR1 DFQATT and CDR2 SNEGSKA (reference sequence). The CDR3 is made up of 14 amino acids. As DNA, the CDR3 is TGCAGTGCTAGAACCGGGACTGTCTACAATGAGCAGTTCTTC. Its protein product is CSARTGTVYNEQFF.

Only a few counts were recorded for this clonotype. The chain has TRBV10-3 and TRBJ2-1, with TRBD2 matching over 9 bases. Germline V gives CDR1 ENHRY, CDR2 SYGVKD. V dropped 10 bases and J dropped 0; count of bases not matched to a gene: 19. The CDR3 totals 19 residues. CDR3: CATATPGTSKKSSYNEQFF. As DNA, the CDR3 is TGTGCCACCGCTACCCCCGGGACTAGCAAGAAGAGCTCCTACAATGAGCAGTTCTTC.

A few counts support this clonotype. The chain is built from TRBV7-6 and TRBJ2-1, with TRBD2 matching over 10 bases. CDR3 length: 16 residues. Trimming removed 1 base from V and 6 bases from J; junction bases left unmatched: 6. Germline-derived CDR1 and CDR2 are SGHVS and FNYEAQ. For the CDR3, the DNA is TGTGCCAGCAGCTTAGGAGCGGGAGGGCCGGTCAATGAGCAGTTCTTC. Residues: CASSLGAGGPVNEQFF.

The rearrangement links TRBV6-1 to TRBJ2-5; D not certain. V was clipped by 1 base and J by 5 bases, with 23 bases between them. The CDR3 contains 18 residues. CDR1 MNHNS and CDR2 SASEGT come from the germline V gene. CDR3: CASSEGSLRRVLTETQYF. In nucleotides, the CDR3 is TGTGCCAGCAGTGAAGGGTCCCTACGCAGAGTACTTACGGAGACCCAGTACTTC.

This clonotype was recorded a few times. CDR3 in DNA: TGTGCCACCAGTGATGCGGGGCAGGGGGTATACAATGAGCAGTTCTTC. Its protein product is CATSDAGQGVYNEQFF. This chain uses TRBV24-1 with TRBJ2-1, with TRBD1 as a possible D gene (7 bases). V was pared by 3 bases and J by 4 bases, with 15 bases between. The CDR3 totals 16 residues. Germline assignment: CDR1 KGHDR and CDR2 SFDVKD.

This clonotype turned up a few times. The chain employs TRBV30 and TRBJ1-5; 7 positions agree with TRBD1. The germline V gene has CDR1 GTSNPN and CDR2 SVGIG (reference sequence). After removal of 2 bases from V and 1 base from J, the junction contained 5 bases not matched to a gene. The CDR3 extends over 15 amino acids. As DNA, the CDR3 is TGTGCCTGGAGTCCCCCGGGACAGAGCAATCAGCCCCAGCATTTT. Its translation: CAWSPPGQSNQPQHF.

CDR3 sequence: CASSFFRGGNTEAFF. CDR3 nucleotides: TGTGCCAGCAGCTTTTTTAGGGGAGGTAACACTGAAGCTTTCTTT. J is TRBJ1-1 and V is TRBV5-6; TRBD1 might be the D (5 bases). CDR1 is SGHDT and CDR2 is YYEEEE in the germline V gene. This CDR3 is 15 amino acids long. Trimming removed 2 bases at V and 2 bases at J, with 13 bases between.

This rearrangement joins TRBV5-5 to TRBJ2-7, with D hard to call. This CDR3 comprises 13 residues. The V end was cut by 0 bases, the J end by 3 bases, with 7 bases between. Per the germline V gene, CDR1 is SGHKS and CDR2 is YYEKEE (reference sequence). The CDR3 sequence: CASSLVSYYEQYF. The CDR3 DNA reads as TGTGCCAGCAGCTTGGTATCATACTACGAGCAGTACTTC.

The sample holds a few counts of this clonotype. The genes are TRBV10-2 and TRBJ1-1, with D maybe TRBD1 (6 bases). Trimming cost V 8 bases and J 0 bases, with 13 bases left between them. The CDR3 extends over 14 amino acids. CDR1 is WSHSY and CDR2 is SAAADI in the germline V gene. CDR3 coding DNA: TGCGCCAGCCAGTTCGGGGGCTTGAACACTGAAGCTTTCTTT. Translated: CASQFGGLNTEAFF.

In its sample, this clonotype was seen many times. This chain links TRBV12-3 or TRBV12-4 with TRBJ2-5; 7 bases fit TRBD1. The CDR3 runs 14 residues. Trimming removed 5 bases from V and 5 bases from J; junction bases left unmatched: 8. The CDR3 loop reads CASSLTGDGETQYF. The CDR3 nucleotides read TGTGCCAGCAGTCTAACAGGGGATGGCGAGACCCAGTACTTC.